A few counts support the clone carrying this T cell receptor beta chain. The data stem from a study of blood T cell repertoires in COVID-19. The overall study: Whether acute or convalescent, the COVID-19 samples came from the United States, Italy and Spain. T cells, B-cell-depleted T cells, or PBMCs provided the cDNA or gDNA that served as material.

Original methodology: Counts of nucleated cells, estimated from reference gene primer amplification, were obtained. Only in-frame clones appear in the TCRdb table, and some are missing; sequencing was by immunoSEQ multiplex PCR. V and J calls and clone size come straight from that table; D and trimming were deduced from the DNA. Of 53,000 or so clones detected, 70% to 80% appear once; the ten largest clones hold around 20%. This CDR3 is 15 amino acids long. V lost 8 bases to trimming and J lost 1 base, with 14 bases between them. The germline gives CDR1 LNHDA, CDR2 SQIVND (reference sequence). The J gene is TRBJ2-2, the V gene TRBV19; D is unresolved. Sample: peripheral blood. This receptor was taken from a man in his fifties with active or convalescent COVID-19. The CDR3 reads CASRQVRQNTGELFF. In DNA form, the CDR3 reads TGTGCCAGTCGGCAGGTCAGACAGAACACCGGGGAGCTGTTTTTT.